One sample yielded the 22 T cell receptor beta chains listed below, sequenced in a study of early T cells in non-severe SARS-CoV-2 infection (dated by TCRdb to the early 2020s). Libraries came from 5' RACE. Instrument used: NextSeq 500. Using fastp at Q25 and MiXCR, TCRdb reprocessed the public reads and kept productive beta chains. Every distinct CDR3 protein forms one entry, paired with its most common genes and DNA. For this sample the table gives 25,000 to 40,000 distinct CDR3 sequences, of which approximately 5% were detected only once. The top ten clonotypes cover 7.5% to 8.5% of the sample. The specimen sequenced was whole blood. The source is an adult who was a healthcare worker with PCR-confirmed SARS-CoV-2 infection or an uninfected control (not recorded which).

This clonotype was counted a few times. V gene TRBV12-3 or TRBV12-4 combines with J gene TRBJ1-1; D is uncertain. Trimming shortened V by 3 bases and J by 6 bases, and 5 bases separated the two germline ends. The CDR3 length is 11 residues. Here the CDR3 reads CASSFSSEAFF. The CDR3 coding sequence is TGTGCCAGCAGTTTTTCCTCTGAAGCTTTCTTT.

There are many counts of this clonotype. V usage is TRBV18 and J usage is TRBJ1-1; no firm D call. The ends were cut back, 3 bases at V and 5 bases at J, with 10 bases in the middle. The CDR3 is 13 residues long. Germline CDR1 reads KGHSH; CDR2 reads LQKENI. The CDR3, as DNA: TGTGCCAGCTCACCTGGGCCCGGAACTGAAGCTTTCTTT. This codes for CASSPGPGTEAFF.

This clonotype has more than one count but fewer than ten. CDR3 in amino acids: CATGPRGPARGNEQFF. The DNA for the CDR3 is TGTGCCACCGGCCCCCGAGGTCCGGCCCGGGGCAATGAGCAGTTCTTC. V is TRBV19 and J is TRBJ2-1, with TRBD2 as a possible D gene (5 bases). Looked up from germline, CDR1 is LNHDA and CDR2 is SQIVND (reference sequence). With 10 bases removed from V and 6 bases from J, the gap between germline ends came to 25 bases. This CDR3 contains 16 residues.

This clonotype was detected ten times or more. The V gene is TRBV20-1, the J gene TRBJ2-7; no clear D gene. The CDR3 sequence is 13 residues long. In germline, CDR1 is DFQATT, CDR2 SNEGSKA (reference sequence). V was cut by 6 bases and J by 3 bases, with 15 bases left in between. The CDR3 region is CSANSAKFYEQYF. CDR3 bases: TGCAGTGCCAACAGCGCGAAATTCTACGAGCAGTACTTC.

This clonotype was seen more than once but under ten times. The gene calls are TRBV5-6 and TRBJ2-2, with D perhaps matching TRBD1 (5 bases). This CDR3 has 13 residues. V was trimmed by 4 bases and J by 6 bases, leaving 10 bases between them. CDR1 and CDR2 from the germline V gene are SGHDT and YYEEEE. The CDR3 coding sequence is TGTGCCAGCAGCACGTGGGGCTCCGGGGAGCTGTTTTTT. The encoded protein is CASSTWGSGELFF.

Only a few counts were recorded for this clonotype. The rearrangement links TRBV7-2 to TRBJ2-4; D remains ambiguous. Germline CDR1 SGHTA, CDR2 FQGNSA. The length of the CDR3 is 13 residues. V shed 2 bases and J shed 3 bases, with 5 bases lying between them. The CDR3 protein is CASSLQVKNIQYF. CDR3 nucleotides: TGTGCCAGCAGCTTACAGGTCAAAAACATTCAGTACTTC.

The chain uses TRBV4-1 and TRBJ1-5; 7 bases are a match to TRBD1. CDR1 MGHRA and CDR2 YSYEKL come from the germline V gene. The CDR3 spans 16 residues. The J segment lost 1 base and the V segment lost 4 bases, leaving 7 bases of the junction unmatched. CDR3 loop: CASSLGMTGSNQPQHF. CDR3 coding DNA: TGCGCCAGCAGCCTCGGCATGACAGGGAGCAATCAGCCCCAGCATTTT.

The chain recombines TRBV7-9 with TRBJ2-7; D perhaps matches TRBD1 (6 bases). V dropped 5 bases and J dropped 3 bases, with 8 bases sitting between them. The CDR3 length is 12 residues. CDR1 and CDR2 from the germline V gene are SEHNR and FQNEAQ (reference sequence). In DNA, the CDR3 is TGTGCCAGCAGCGAGGGGGTCTACGAGCAGTACTTC. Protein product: CASSEGVYEQYF.

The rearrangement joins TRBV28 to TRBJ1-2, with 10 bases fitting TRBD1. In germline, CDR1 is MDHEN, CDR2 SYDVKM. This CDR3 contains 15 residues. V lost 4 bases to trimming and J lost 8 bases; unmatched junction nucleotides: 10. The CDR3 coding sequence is TGTGCCAGCAGTTCCGGGACAGGGGTGCGGTCGGGCTACACCTTC. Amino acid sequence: CASSSGTGVRSGYTF.

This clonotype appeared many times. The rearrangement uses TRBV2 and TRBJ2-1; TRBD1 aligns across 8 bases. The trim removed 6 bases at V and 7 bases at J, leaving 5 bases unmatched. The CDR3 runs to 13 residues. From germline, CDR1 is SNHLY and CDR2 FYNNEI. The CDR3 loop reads CASSAQGANEQFF. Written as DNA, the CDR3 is TGTGCCAGCAGCGCGCAGGGGGCGAATGAGCAGTTCTTC.

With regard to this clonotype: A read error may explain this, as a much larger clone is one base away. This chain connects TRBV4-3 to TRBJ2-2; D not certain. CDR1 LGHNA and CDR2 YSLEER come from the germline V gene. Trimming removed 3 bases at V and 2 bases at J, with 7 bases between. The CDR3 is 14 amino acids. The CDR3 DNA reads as TGCGCCAGCAGCCATCACGGAAACACCGGGGAGCTGTTTTTT. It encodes CASSHHGNTGELFF.

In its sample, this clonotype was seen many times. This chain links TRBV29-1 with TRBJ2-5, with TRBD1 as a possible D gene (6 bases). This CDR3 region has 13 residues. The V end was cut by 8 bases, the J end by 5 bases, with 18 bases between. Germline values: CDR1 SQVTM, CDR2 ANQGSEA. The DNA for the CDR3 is TGCAGCACCCGGGCTTCGAGGGGGGAGACCCAGTACTTC. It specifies CSTRASRGETQYF.

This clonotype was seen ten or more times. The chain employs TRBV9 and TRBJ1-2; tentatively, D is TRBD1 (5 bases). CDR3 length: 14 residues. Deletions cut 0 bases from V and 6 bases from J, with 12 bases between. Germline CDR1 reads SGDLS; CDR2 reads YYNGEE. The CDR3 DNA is TGTGCCAGCAGCGTAGGCAGGGCGGGAGATGGCTACACCTTC. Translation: CASSVGRAGDGYTF.

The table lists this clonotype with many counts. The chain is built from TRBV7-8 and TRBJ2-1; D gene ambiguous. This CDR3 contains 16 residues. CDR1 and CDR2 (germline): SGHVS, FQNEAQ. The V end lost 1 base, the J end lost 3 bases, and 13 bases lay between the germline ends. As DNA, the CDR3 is TGTGCCAGCAGCTTAGATCCCAGACCCCTCTACAATGAGCAGTTCTTC. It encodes CASSLDPRPLYNEQFF.

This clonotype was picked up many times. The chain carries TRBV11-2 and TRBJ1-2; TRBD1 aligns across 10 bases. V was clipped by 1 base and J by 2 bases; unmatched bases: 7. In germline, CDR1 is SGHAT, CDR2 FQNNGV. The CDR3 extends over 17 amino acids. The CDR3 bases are TGTGCCAGCAGCTTAGCTCCCCCGGGACAGGGGAACTATGGCTACACCTTC. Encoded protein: CASSLAPPGQGNYGYTF.

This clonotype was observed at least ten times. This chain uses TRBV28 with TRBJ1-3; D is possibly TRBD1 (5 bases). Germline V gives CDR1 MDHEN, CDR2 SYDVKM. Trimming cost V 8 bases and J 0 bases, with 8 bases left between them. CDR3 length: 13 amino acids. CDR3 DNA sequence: TGTGCCAGCTACGGGGGCTCTGGAAACACCATATATTTT. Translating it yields CASYGGSGNTIYF.

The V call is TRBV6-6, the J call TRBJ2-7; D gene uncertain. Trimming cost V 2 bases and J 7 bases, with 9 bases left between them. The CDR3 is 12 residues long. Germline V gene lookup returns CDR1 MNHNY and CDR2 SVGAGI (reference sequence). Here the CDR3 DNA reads TGTGCCAGCAGTTACGCAGATCGGGAGCAGTACTTC. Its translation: CASSYADREQYF.

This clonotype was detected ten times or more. This CDR3 reads CASSEEEARQLSGNTIYF. The CDR3 DNA reads TGTGCCAGCAGTGAAGAAGAAGCCCGACAGCTCTCTGGAAACACCATATATTTT. J is TRBJ1-3 and V is TRBV6-1, with D possibly TRBD1 on 5 matching bases. CDR1 MNHNS and CDR2 SASEGT come from the germline V gene. V lost 1 base and J lost 0, with 16 bases in between. The length of the CDR3 is 18 residues.

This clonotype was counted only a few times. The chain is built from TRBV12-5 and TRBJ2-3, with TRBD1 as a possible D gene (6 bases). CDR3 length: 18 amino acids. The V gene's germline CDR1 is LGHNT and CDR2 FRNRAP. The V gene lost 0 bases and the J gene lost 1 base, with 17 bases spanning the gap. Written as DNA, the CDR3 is TGTGCTAGTGGTTTGGTAATGGATCAGGGGCCGGGCACAGATACGCAGTATTTT. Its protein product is CASGLVMDQGPGTDTQYF.

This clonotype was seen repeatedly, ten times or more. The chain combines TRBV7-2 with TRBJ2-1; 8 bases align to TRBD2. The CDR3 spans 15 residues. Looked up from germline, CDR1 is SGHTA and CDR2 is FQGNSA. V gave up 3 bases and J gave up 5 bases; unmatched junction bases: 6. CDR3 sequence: CASSFFSGADNEQFF. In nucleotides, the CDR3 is TGTGCCAGCAGCTTTTTTAGCGGGGCTGACAATGAGCAGTTCTTC.

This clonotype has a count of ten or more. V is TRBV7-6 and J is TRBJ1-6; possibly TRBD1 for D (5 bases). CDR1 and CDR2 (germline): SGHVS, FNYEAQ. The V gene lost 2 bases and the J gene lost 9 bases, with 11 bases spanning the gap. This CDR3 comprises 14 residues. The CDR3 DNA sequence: TGTGCCAGCAGCTTATCACAGGATACTTCACCCCTCCACTTT. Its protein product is CASSLSQDTSPLHF. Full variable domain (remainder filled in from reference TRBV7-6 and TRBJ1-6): GAGVSQSPRYKVTKRGQDVALRCDPISGHVSLYWYRQALGQGPEFLTYFNYEAQQDKSGLPNDRFSAERPEGSISTLTIQRTEQRDSAMYRCASSLSQDTSPLHFGNGTRLTVT.

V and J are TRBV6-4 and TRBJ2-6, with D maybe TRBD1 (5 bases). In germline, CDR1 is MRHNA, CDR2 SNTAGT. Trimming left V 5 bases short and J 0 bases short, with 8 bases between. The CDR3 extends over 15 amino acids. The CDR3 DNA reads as TGTGCCAGCAGTACAGACAGCTCTGGGGCCAACGTCCTGACTTTC. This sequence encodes CASSTDSSGANVLTF.